The present entry profiles one T cell receptor (beta chain) with its context. The sample belongs to a study of blood T cell repertoires in COVID-19. The wider study: Donors in the United States, Italy and Spain gave samples during acute or convalescent COVID-19. The analysed material was cDNA or gDNA that came from T cells, B-cell-depleted T cells, or PBMCs.

In the source study's methods: Amplification with reference gene primers provided the estimates of nucleated cell counts. Clones were read by immunoSEQ multiplex PCR, and TCRdb kept only the in-frame ones, dropping some. Clone size and V and J calls were adopted from that table, with D and trimming inferred from the DNA. The data contain 45,000 to 60,000 clones, 90% to 95% of them seen just once; the ten biggest clones take up about 4%. The origin of this receptor is a man between 45 and 60 years old with acute or convalescent COVID-19. The sample consisted of peripheral blood.

The CDR3 loop is CASSLNLAGGGETQYF. The CDR3 nucleotides read TGTGCCAGCAGCTTAAACCTAGCGGGAGGAGGGGAGACCCAGTACTTC. This sequence joins TRBV11-2 and TRBJ2-5; 11 bases map to TRBD2. This CDR3 is 16 amino acids long. V was clipped by 2 bases and J by 5 bases; unmatched bases: 7. Germline CDR1 SGHAT, CDR2 FQNNGV. Full variable domain (missing parts from reference TRBV11-2 and TRBJ2-5): EAGVAQSPRYKIIEKRQSVAFWCNPISGHATLYWYQQILGQGPKLLIQFQNNGVVDDSQLPKDRFSAERLKGVDSTLKIQPAKLEDSAVYLCASSLNLAGGGETQYFGPGTRLLVL.